This T cell receptor (beta chain) stems from a study of blood T cells in healthy people across ages. General study results and limits: Since the PBMCs were unsorted, naive and antigen-experienced cells could not be conclusively compared. Long-lived donors had more naive CD4+ cells and higher diversity than aged donors.

The second PCR ran about 6 to 12 cycles with a sample-barcoded 5' primer and J-beta primers. Each CDR3 protein gets one entry after TCRdb re-called the 5' RACE reads with MiXCR. This table holds 650,000 or so distinct CDR3 sequences, under 65% found once. Germline values: CDR1 DFQATT, CDR2 SNEGSKA (reference sequence). The CDR3 sequence is 15 residues long. With 1 base clipped from V and 7 bases from J, the junction kept 9 bases outside the gene matches. Drawn from each donor were approximately 9.5 milliliters of peripheral blood. This clonotype showed up many times. Its antigen remains unknown. This chain joins TRBV20-1 and TRBJ2-7, with 11 bases lining up with TRBD2. Sample: blood. This clonotype was sampled from a woman at least 80 years old in good health. This chain's CDR3 is CSARGRLAGRGEQYF. The CDR3 nucleotides read TGCAGTGCTAGAGGTAGACTAGCGGGGAGGGGAGAGCAGTACTTC.